This T cell receptor (beta chain) appears in the sequencing data of a study of cytomegalovirus exposure and HLA in healthy donors. As regards this clone: Antigen unknown.

The CDR3 is 15 amino acids. Looked up from germline, CDR1 is ENHRY and CDR2 is SYGVKD. The V gene lost 2 bases and the J gene lost 1 base, with 10 bases spanning the gap. Sequenced by immunoSEQ multiplex PCR; TCRdb stores in-frame clones only, minus some. Seen here are roughly 80,000 clones, about 92% observed once, and the top ten hold approximately 0.67%. Study observations and caveats: Later, an analysis found that TCR clusters from the first cohort tended to co-occur in the 120 or so validation repertoires. Among TCR beta chains, those listed as cytomegalovirus-associated numbered approximately 150.

The genes are TRBV10-3 and TRBJ2-3; D not resolved. The sequence was obtained from a man younger than 35 in good health and CMV-seronegative. Input material: PBMCs. As DNA, the CDR3 is TGTGCCATCAGTGAGAGCGCAGCTCGCACAGATACGCAGTATTTT. Its translation is CAISESAARTDTQYF.